What follows describes a single T cell receptor beta chain. Antigen unknown. The germline V gene encodes CDR1 SGDLS and CDR2 YYNGEE. This CDR3 has 17 residues. This record comes from a study of T cells expressing NK-cell markers. Overall study: From sorted CD3+CD56+NKG2C+, CD3+CD56+NKG2C- and CD3+CD56-NKG2C+ T cells came the TCR beta repertoires.

The study's findings and limits: Roughly 1.0-7.0% of CD8+ T cells in about 6 donors belonged to dominant NKG2C+ clonotypes.

Following a re-call of the 5' RACE reads, TCRdb has one entry per CDR3 protein and lacks DNA. Its listing shows about 430,000 distinct CDR3 sequences. Sequences were obtained from blood T cells: a sorted CD56 or NKG2C T cell subset, CD4+ or CD8+ T cells, or bulk PBMC T cells (not recorded which). The chain has TRBV9 and TRBJ1-3; TCRdb proposes TRBD1, but this gene call is untestable without DNA. The receptor comes from a woman aged 45-65 years in good health. CDR3 in amino acids: CASSGGPDGVSGNTIYF.